The 9 T cell receptor beta chains below come from one sample, sequenced in a study of cytomegalovirus exposure and HLA in healthy donors. A multiplex PCR was run with 60 Vbeta primers and 13 Jbeta primers. The repertoire was sequenced with immunoSEQ multiplex PCR; TCRdb's copy has only in-frame clones and lacks some. The repertoire includes 100,000 or so clones, around 15% of them detected once, and roughly 0.89% sits in the top ten. The sequencing sample was made of PBMCs. These receptors originate from a female donor in good health and CMV-seronegative.

This clone showed up just a few times. The V and J genes are TRBV5-1 and TRBJ1-4; D unresolved. This CDR3 is built from 13 residues. The V gene's germline CDR1 is SGHRS and CDR2 YFSETQ. Trimming removed 3 bases from V and 4 bases from J, with 7 bases in between. CDR3 amino acids: CASSWGDNEKLFF. In nucleotides, the CDR3 is TGCGCCAGCAGCTGGGGAGATAATGAAAAACTGTTTTTT.

A few counts support this clone. This chain links TRBV30 with TRBJ1-1; D not certain. This CDR3 is built from 16 residues. Germline-derived CDR1 and CDR2 are GTSNPN and SVGIG (reference sequence). Trimming shortened V by 3 bases and J by 0 bases, and 17 bases separated the two germline ends. Here the CDR3 reads CAWRGARDAMNTEAFF. CDR3 DNA sequence: TGTGCCTGGAGGGGAGCCCGAGATGCCATGAACACTGAAGCTTTCTTT.

This clone was seen a handful of times. CDR3 sequence (DNA): TGCGCCAGCAGCTTGGGGGGACAGGGGTACGAGCAGTACTTC. This translates into CASSLGGQGYEQYF. This sequence joins TRBV5-1 and TRBJ2-7; TRBD1 matches 10 bases. Germline trimming cut 0 bases from V and 4 bases from J; bases unmatched to any gene: 1. The CDR3 length is 14 residues. Germline assignment: CDR1 SGHRS and CDR2 YFSETQ.

The chain couples TRBV30 to TRBJ2-7; D might be TRBD1 (5 bases). The V and J ends lost 1 base and 5 bases respectively, with 15 bases between them. Germline CDR1 is GTSNPN and CDR2 is SVGIG (reference sequence). The CDR3 totals 14 residues. CDR3 region: CAWSEGKGSDEQYF. The CDR3, as DNA: TGTGCCTGGAGTGAGGGAAAGGGGTCAGACGAGCAGTACTTC. Full variable domain (remainder filled in from reference TRBV30 and TRBJ2-7): SQTIHQWPATLVQPVGSPLSLECTVEGTSNPNLYWYRQAAGRGLQLLFYSVGIGQISSEVPQNLSASRPQDRQFILSSKKLLLSDSGFYLCAWSEGKGSDEQYFGPGTRLTVT.

This clone was detected only a few times. The chain joins TRBV6-5 to TRBJ2-5; D is uncertain. The V gene lost 7 bases and the J gene lost 5 bases, with 8 bases spanning the gap. This CDR3 is built from 11 residues. CDR1 is MNHEY and CDR2 is SVGAGI in the germline V gene. The DNA of the CDR3 is TGTGCCAGCACTAACGGGGAGACCCAGTACTTC. It encodes CASTNGETQYF.

V usage is TRBV6-4 and J usage is TRBJ2-2; tentatively, D is TRBD2 (5 bases). Germline loops: CDR1 MRHNA, CDR2 SNTAGT. V dropped 2 bases and J dropped 4 bases, with 14 bases sitting between them. This CDR3 is built from 16 residues. CDR3 sequence: CASSDLSGLVTGELFF. The CDR3 coding sequence is TGTGCCAGCAGTGACCTCTCAGGACTTGTCACCGGGGAGCTGTTTTTT.

The chain joins TRBV5-1 to TRBJ2-3, with 9 bases that match TRBD2. V lost 7 bases and J lost 0; bases outside the gene matches: 6. CDR1 and CDR2 from the germline V gene are SGHRS and YFSETQ. The CDR3 loop spans 15 amino acids. CDR3 sequence (DNA): TGCGCCAGCCGTCTAGCGGGGAGAAGCACAGATACGCAGTATTTT. It yields the protein CASRLAGRSTDTQYF.

In this sample, this clone turned up a few times. The V call is TRBV5-6, the J call TRBJ1-4, with a tentative D call TRBD1 (5 bases). Trimming shortened V by 4 bases and J by 7 bases, and 17 bases separated the two germline ends. Germline V gene lookup returns CDR1 SGHDT and CDR2 YYEEEE. This CDR3 has 15 amino acids. The CDR3 DNA reads as TGTGCCAGCAGCGGCGACAGAAGCTCGTTTGAAAAACTGTTTTTT. This gives the protein CASSGDRSSFEKLFF.

This clone was observed a handful of times. This chain uses TRBV7-2 with TRBJ2-7; tentative D call: TRBD1 (6 bases). The CDR3 is 15 residues long. Germline values: CDR1 SGHTA, CDR2 FQGNSA. The germline V and J ends were trimmed by 5 bases and 3 bases, with 17 bases remaining between them. The CDR3 sequence: CASSARWGHNYEQYF. Written as DNA, the CDR3 is TGTGCCAGCAGCGCAAGGTGGGGACATAACTACGAGCAGTACTTC. The variable domain in full, with the rest retrieved from reference TRBV7-2 and TRBJ2-7, is GAGVSQSPSNKVTEKGKDVELRCDPISGHTALYWYRQSLGQGLEFLIYFQGNSAPDKSGLPSDRFSAERTGGSVSTLTIQRTQQEDSAVYLCASSARWGHNYEQYFGPGTRLTVT.